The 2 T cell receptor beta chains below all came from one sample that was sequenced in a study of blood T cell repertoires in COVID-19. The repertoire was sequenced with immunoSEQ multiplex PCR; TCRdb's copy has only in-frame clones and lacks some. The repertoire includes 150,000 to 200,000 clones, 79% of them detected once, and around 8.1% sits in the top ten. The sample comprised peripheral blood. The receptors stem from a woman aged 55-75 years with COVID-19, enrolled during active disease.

The CDR3 sequence: CASGQTTGISEQFF. DNA for the CDR3: TGTGCTAGTGGTCAAACTACAGGGATCTCTGAGCAGTTCTTC. The rearrangement uses TRBV12-5 and TRBJ2-1, with a possible D match to TRBD1 (6 bases). The CDR3 extends over 14 amino acids. CDR1 and CDR2 from the germline V gene are LGHNT and FRNRAP. Between the trimmed V and J ends, which lost 5 bases and 9 bases, there was a span of 17 bases.

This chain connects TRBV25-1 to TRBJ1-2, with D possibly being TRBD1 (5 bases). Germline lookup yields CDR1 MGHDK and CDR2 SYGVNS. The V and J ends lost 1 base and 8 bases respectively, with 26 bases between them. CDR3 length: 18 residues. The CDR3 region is CASSEFGGGVGRKSGYTF. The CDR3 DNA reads TGTGCCAGCAGTGAATTCGGTGGAGGGGTAGGTCGAAAGTCCGGCTACACCTTC.